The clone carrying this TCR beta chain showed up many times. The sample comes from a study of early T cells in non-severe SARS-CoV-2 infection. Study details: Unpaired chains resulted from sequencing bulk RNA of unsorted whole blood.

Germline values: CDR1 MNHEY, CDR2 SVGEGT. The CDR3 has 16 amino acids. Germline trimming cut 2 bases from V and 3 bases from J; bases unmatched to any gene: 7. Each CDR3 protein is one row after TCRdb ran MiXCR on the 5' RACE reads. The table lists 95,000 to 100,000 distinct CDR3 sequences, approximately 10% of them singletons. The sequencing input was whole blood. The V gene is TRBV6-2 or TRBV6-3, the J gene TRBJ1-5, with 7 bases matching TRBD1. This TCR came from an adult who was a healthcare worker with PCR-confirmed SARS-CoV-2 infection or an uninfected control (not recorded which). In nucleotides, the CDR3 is TGTGCCAGCAGTTACGATAGGGGGCAATACAATCAGCCCCAGCATTTT. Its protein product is CASSYDRGQYNQPQHF.